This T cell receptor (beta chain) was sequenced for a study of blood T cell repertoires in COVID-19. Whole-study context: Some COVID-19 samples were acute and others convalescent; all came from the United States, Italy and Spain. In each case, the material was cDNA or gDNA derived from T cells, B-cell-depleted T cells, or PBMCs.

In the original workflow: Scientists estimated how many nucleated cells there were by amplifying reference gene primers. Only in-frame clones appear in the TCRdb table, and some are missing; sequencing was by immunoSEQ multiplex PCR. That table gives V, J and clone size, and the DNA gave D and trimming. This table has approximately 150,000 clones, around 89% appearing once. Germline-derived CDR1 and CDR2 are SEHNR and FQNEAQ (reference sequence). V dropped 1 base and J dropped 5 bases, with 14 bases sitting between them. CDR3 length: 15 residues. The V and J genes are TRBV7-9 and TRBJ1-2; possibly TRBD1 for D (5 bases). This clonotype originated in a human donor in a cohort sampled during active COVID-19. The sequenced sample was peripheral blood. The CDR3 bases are TGTGCCAGCAGCTTAGAAGGTGCCGGGGGATATGGCTACACCTTC. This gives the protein CASSLEGAGGYGYTF. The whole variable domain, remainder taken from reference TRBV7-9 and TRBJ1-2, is DTGVSQNPRHKITKRGQNVTFRCDPISEHNRLYWYRQTLGQGPEFLTYFQNEAQLEKSRLLSDRFSAERPKGSFSTLEIQRTEQGDSAMYLCASSLEGAGGYGYTFGSGTRLTVV.